This T cell receptor beta chain appears in the sequencing data of a study of beta chain features in type 1 diabetes. Study at large: Age, gender and cell yields were alike across patients and healthy donors.

As regards this clone: Its antigen is unidentified.

Study observations and caveats: People with Type 1 diabetes carried modestly yet significantly shorter TCRB CDR3s in all four CD4+ subsets.

The investigators reverse transcribed all of the isolated RNA, so they sequenced expressed TCRB transcripts. Some clones are missing from TCRdb's copy, which holds only in-frame ones; the method was immunoSEQ multiplex PCR. Of 550,000 to 850,000 clones listed, roughly an eighth were seen once; the top ten hold approximately 0.02%. Sample: naive CD4+ T cells from blood. This clonotype was sampled from a young man with type 1 diabetes.

The CDR3 coding sequence is TGCGCCAGCAGCTTGGCCGACGCCGGGGAGCTGTTTTTT. Translation gives CASSLADAGELFF. This sequence joins TRBV5-1 and TRBJ2-2; the D is unclear. V was trimmed by 0 bases and J by 6 bases, leaving 6 bases between them. The CDR3 has 13 amino acids. Per germline, CDR1 SGHRS and CDR2 YFSETQ.